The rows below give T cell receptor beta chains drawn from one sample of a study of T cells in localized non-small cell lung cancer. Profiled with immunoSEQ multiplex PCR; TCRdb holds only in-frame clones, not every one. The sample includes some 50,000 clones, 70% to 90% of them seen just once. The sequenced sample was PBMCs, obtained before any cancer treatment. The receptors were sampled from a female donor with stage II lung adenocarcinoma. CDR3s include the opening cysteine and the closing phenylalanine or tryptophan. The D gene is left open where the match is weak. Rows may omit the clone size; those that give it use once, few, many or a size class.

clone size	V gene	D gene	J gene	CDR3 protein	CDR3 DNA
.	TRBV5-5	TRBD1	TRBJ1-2	CASSPMTGIRENGYTF	TGTGCCAGCAGCCCCATGACAGGGATTAGGGAGAATGGCTACACCTTC
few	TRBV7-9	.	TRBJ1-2	CASSLGAGQAVSYGYTF	TGTGCCAGCAGCTTAGGGGCCGGCCAGGCGGTTAGTTATGGCTACACCTTC
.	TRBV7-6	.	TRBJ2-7	CASSLEGAYEQYF	TGTGCCAGCAGCTTAGAAGGGGCCTACGAGCAGTACTTC
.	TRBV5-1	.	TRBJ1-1	CASSSDPNTEAFF	TGCGCCAGCAGCTCGGACCCGAACACTGAAGCTTTCTTT
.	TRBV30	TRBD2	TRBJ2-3	CAWSAGSGGADTQYF	TGTGCCTGGAGTGCTGGTAGCGGGGGGGCGGATACGCAGTATTTT
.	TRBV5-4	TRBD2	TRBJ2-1	CASSLSLAGGYNEQFF	TGTGCCAGCAGCTTGAGTTTGGCGGGGGGATACAATGAGCAGTTCTTC
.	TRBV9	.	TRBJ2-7	CASSVEGAFEQYF	TGTGCCAGCAGCGTAGAGGGTGCCTTTGAGCAGTACTTC
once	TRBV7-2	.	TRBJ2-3	CASSFTRARDTQYF	TGTGCCAGCAGCTTTACTAGGGCACGGGATACGCAGTATTTT
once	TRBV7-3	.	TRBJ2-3	CASSLSGVLGDTQYF	TGTGCCAGCAGCTTAAGTGGGGTTTTGGGGGATACGCAGTATTTT
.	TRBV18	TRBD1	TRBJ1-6	CASSERQGGSSPLHF	TGTGCCAGCTCAGAGAGACAGGGAGGAAGTTCACCCCTCCACTTT
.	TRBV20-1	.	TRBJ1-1	CSAQHTEAFF	TGCAGTGCTCAACACACTGAAGCTTTCTTT
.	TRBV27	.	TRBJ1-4	CASSLSGGWTNEKLFF	TGTGCCAGCAGTTTATCGGGGGGGTGGACTAATGAAAAACTGTTTTTT
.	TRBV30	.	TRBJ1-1	CAWSVGGPGTEAFF	TGTGCCTGGAGTGTCGGGGGGCCGGGGACTGAAGCTTTCTTT
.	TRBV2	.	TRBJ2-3	CASSDSPGGGDTDTQYF	TGTGCCAGCAGTGATTCGCCTGGAGGCGGGGACACAGATACGCAGTATTTT
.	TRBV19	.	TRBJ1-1	CASSIDGRGTEAFF	TGTGCCAGTAGTATAGACGGCAGGGGCACTGAAGCTTTCTTT
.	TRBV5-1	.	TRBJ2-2	CASSPGQLNTGELFF	TGCGCCAGCAGCCCGGGACAACTAAACACCGGGGAGCTGTTTTTT
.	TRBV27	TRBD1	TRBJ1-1	CASTRGTGYGMNTEAFF	TGTGCCAGCACGAGAGGGACAGGGTACGGGATGAACACTGAAGCTTTCTTT
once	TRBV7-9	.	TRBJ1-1	CASSFGQTNTEAFF	TGTGCCAGCAGCTTTGGGCAGACGAACACTGAAGCTTTCTTT
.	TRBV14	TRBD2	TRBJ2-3	CASSSPPGGMLDTQYF	TGTGCCAGCAGCTCCCCCCCGGGGGGGATGTTGGATACGCAGTATTTT
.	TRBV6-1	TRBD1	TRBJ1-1	CASSAEGAVNTEAFF	TGTGCCAGCAGTGCCGAGGGGGCAGTGAACACTGAAGCTTTCTTT
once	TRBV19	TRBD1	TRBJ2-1	CASSVDTGGWGNEQFF	TGTGCCAGTAGTGTAGACACAGGGGGATGGGGCAATGAGCAGTTCTTC
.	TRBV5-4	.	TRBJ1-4	CASSLAGDEKLFF	TGTGCCAGCAGCTTGGCCGGGGATGAAAAACTGTTTTTT
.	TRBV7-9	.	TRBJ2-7	CASSATGRSVYEQYF	TGTGCCAGCAGCGCAACGGGACGTAGCGTCTACGAGCAGTACTTC
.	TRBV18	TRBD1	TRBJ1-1	CASSPLVGQGTEAFF	TGTGCCAGCTCACCGTTGGTGGGACAGGGTACTGAAGCTTTCTTT
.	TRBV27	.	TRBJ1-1	CASTPRRMLGFF	TGTGCCAGCACCCCCAGGAGGATGTTGGGTTTCTTT
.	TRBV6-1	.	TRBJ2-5	CASRRAADGRETQYF	TGTGCCAGCAGGAGGGCCGCAGACGGTCGGGAGACCCAGTACTTC
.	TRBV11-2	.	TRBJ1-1	CASSSSGLDRPNTEAFF	TGTGCCAGCAGCTCTAGTGGGCTTGACAGGCCGAACACTGAAGCTTTCTTT
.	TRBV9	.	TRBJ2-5	CASSEGGRGYQETQYF	TGTGCCAGCAGCGAGGGAGGGAGGGGGTACCAAGAGACCCAGTACTTC
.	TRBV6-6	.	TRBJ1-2	CASSYSGARDTGYTF	TGTGCCAGCAGTTATTCGGGGGCGCGGGATACTGGCTACACCTTC
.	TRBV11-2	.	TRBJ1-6	CASSPKGGDNSPLHF	TGTGCCAGCAGCCCCAAGGGAGGGGACAATTCACCCCTCCACTTT
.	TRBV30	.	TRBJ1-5	CAWSPRLPGLAQPQHF	TGTGCCTGGAGTCCTAGACTCCCGGGGTTGGCCCAGCCCCAGCATTTT
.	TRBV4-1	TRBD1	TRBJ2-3	CASRRTGGMQYF	TGCGCCAGCAGGCGGACAGGTGGCATGCAGTATTTT
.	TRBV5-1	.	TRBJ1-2	CASSGSGNGYTF	TGCGCCAGCAGCGGTTCGGGGAATGGCTACACCTTC
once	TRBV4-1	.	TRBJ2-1	CASSQTPRQVQFF	TGCGCCAGCAGCCAGACCCCTAGGCAGGTGCAGTTCTTC
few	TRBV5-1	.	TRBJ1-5	CASSEGPGQPQHF	TGCGCCAGCAGCGAGGGACCAGGGCAGCCCCAGCATTTT
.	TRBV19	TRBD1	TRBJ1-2	CASSNPFRQGVGYGYTF	TGTGCCAGTAGCAATCCATTCCGACAGGGGGTAGGCTATGGCTACACCTTC
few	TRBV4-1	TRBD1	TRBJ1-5	CASSDGTDNQPQHF	TGCGCCAGCAGCGACGGGACAGATAATCAGCCCCAGCATTTT
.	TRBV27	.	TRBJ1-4	CASSSQYGGGTNEKLFF	TGTGCCAGCAGTTCGCAGTATGGGGGGGGAACTAATGAAAAACTGTTTTTT
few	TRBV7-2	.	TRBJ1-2	CASSSNREVYGYTF	TGTGCCAGCAGCTCTAATCGGGAGGTCTATGGCTACACCTTC
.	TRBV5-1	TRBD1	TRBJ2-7	CASSPSGQIDYEQYF	TGCGCCAGCAGCCCCTCGGGACAGATCGACTACGAGCAGTACTTC
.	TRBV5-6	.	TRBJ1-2	CASSLGGGSNGYTF	TGTGCCAGCAGCTTGGGTGGGGGGTCAAATGGCTACACCTTC
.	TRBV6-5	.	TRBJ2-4	CASSYPSGKNIQYF	TGTGCCAGCAGTTACCCCTCAGGCAAAAACATTCAGTACTTC
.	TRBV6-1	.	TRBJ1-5	CASSEALTARNQPQHF	TGTGCCAGCAGTGAAGCGCTGACAGCCCGGAATCAGCCCCAGCATTTT
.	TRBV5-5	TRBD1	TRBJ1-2	CASSSGTAAYGYTF	TGTGCCAGCAGTAGCGGGACAGCCGCGTATGGCTACACCTTC
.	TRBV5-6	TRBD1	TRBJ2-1	CASSSPTTGGYQFF	TGTGCCAGCAGCTCTCCCACTACAGGGGGATACCAGTTCTTC
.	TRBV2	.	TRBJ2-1	CASRLQQVNEQFF	TGTGCCAGCAGGCTCCAACAGGTGAATGAGCAGTTCTTC
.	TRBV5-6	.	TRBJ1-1	CASSSWGVGNTEAFF	TGTGCCAGCAGCTCGTGGGGTGTTGGGAACACTGAAGCTTTCTTT
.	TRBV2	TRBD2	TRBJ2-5	CASSLLRTSGAPYEETQYF	TGTGCCAGCAGTCTTCTTAGGACTAGCGGGGCTCCCTATGAGGAGACCCAGTACTTC
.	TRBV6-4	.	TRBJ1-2	CASRPQDGPYGYTF	TGTGCCAGCAGACCCCAGGACGGACCTTATGGCTACACCTTC
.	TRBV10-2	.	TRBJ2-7	CASSDPIDSYEQYF	TGCGCCAGCAGTGACCCTATCGACAGTTACGAGCAGTACTTC
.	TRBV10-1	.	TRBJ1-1	CAIKKYREGGTNTEAFF	TGCGCCATCAAAAAGTACAGGGAAGGGGGTACGAACACTGAAGCTTTCTTT
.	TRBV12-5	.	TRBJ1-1	CASGFTPYTEAFF	TGTGCTAGTGGTTTTACCCCGTACACTGAAGCTTTCTTT
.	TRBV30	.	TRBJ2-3	CAWGGVGFGTDTQYF	TGTGCCTGGGGTGGAGTGGGATTTGGCACAGATACGCAGTATTTT
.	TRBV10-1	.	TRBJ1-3	CASKEAMGNTIYF	TGCGCCAGCAAGGAAGCGATGGGAAACACCATATATTTT
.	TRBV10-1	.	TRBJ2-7	CASSEVRDLGEQYF	TGCGCCAGCAGTGAAGTCAGGGATCTGGGCGAGCAGTACTTC